One sample yielded the 25 T cell receptor beta chains listed below, sequenced in a study of OX40 agonist ivuxolimab in advanced cancers. Clones were read by immunoSEQ multiplex PCR, and TCRdb kept only the in-frame ones, dropping some. The sample lists about 59,000 clones; 92% were seen once. Sequencing used CD4+ or CD8+ T cells sorted from blood, obtained in a trial of the OX40 agonist ivuxolimab. The receptors were gathered from an adult with an advanced solid tumor such as melanoma, head and neck, liver or kidney cancer.

This clone showed up just once. The DNA of the CDR3 is TGTGCCTGGAGTCTGACAGGGCGGGGGTTTTTAAGCTACAATGAGCAGTTCTTC. Translation: CAWSLTGRGFLSYNEQFF. This rearrangement joins TRBV30 to TRBJ2-1, with D perhaps assigned TRBD1 or TRBD2 (7 bases each). Germline CDR1 GTSNPN, CDR2 SVGIG (reference sequence). Trimming shortened V by 2 bases and J by 3 bases, and 23 bases separated the two germline ends. This CDR3 comprises 18 residues.

The chain combines TRBV2 with TRBJ1-1; TRBD1 matches at 9 bases. The CDR3 has 16 amino acids. V gave up 6 bases and J gave up 6 bases; unmatched junction bases: 14. Per germline, CDR1 SNHLY and CDR2 FYNNEI. The DNA of the CDR3 is TGTGCCAGCAGGTATCCCACAGGGGGCGCCATCCCTGAAGCTTTCTTT. Translation: CASRYPTGGAIPEAFF.

This sequence joins TRBV11-1 and TRBJ2-7; tentatively, D is TRBD2 (6 bases). Looked up from germline, CDR1 is SGHAT and CDR2 is FQDESV (reference sequence). The V and J ends lost 0 bases and 0 bases respectively, with 9 bases between them. The CDR3 is made up of 15 amino acids. The CDR3 DNA is TGTGCCAGCAGCTTAGCTCGGGGAGGCTCCTACGAGCAGTACTTC. It translates to CASSLARGGSYEQYF. Complete variable domain (other parts from reference TRBV11-1 and TRBJ2-7): EAEVAQSPRYKITEKSQAVAFWCDPISGHATLYWYRQILGQGPELLVQFQDESVVDDSQLPKDRFSAERLKGVDSTLKIQPAELGDSAMYLCASSLARGGSYEQYFGPGTRLTVT.

CDR3 sequence: CAIGPGLATLEQFF. Written as DNA, the CDR3 is TGTGCCATCGGACCGGGACTAGCTACTCTCGAGCAGTTCTTC. V and J are TRBV10-3 and TRBJ2-1, with 9 bases identical to TRBD2. This CDR3 contains 14 residues. Germline V gene sequence: CDR1 ENHRY, CDR2 SYGVKD. Losses at the gene ends were 8 bases for V and 10 bases for J; bases not matched to a gene: 12.

The chain employs TRBV15 and TRBJ1-5; the D gene is possibly TRBD1 (5 bases). This CDR3 is built from 15 residues. Trimming pared 3 bases from V and 2 bases from J, leaving 11 bases between. Germline CDR1 reads LNHNV; CDR2 reads YYDKDF (reference sequence). CDR3 in amino acids: CATSSGGTGNQPQHF. In DNA form, the CDR3 reads TGTGCCACCAGCAGCGGGGGGACGGGCAATCAGCCCCAGCATTTT.

V gene TRBV11-2 combines with J gene TRBJ1-2; D is uncertain. This CDR3 has 15 amino acids. Trimming cost V 1 base and J 3 bases, with 12 bases left between them. CDR1 SGHAT and CDR2 FQNNGV come from the germline V gene. The CDR3 nucleotides read TGTGCCAGCAGCTTAGGGGCGCGAATTGACTATGGCTACACCTTC. Protein: CASSLGARIDYGYTF. Based on the CDR3 plus reference TRBV11-2 and TRBJ1-2, the full variable domain is EAGVAQSPRYKIIEKRQSVAFWCNPISGHATLYWYQQILGQGPKLLIQFQNNGVVDDSQLPKDRFSAERLKGVDSTLKIQPAKLEDSAVYLCASSLGARIDYGYTFGSGTRLTVV.

J is TRBJ1-5 and V is TRBV30; maybe TRBD1 (6 bases). Germline CDR1 GTSNPN, CDR2 SVGIG (reference sequence). V was pared by 2 bases and J by 0 bases, with 11 bases between. CDR3 size: 15 residues. The CDR3: CAWSTGQPSNQPQHF. Here the CDR3 DNA reads TGTGCCTGGAGTACCGGACAGCCTAGCAATCAGCCCCAGCATTTT.

The rearrangement uses TRBV2 and TRBJ2-3; no clear D gene. CDR3 length equals 17 residues. Trimming took 5 bases from V and 0 from J, leaving 18 bases between them. CDR1 SNHLY and CDR2 FYNNEI come from the germline V gene. Written as DNA, the CDR3 is TGTGCCAGCAGTTGGGTCACGTCCGCCTCTAGCACAGATACGCAGTATTTT. Its translation is CASSWVTSASSTDTQYF.

This CDR3 is CASSVVEPGYGTEAFF. For the CDR3, the DNA is TGTGCCAGCAGCGTAGTGGAGCCGGGGTATGGGACTGAAGCTTTCTTT. This rearrangement joins TRBV9 to TRBJ1-1, with D unresolved. This CDR3 region has 16 residues. Deletions cut 0 bases from V and 5 bases from J, with 17 bases between. The V gene's germline CDR1 is SGDLS and CDR2 YYNGEE.

The rearrangement uses TRBV28 and TRBJ1-5, with unresolved D. Looked up from germline, CDR1 is MDHEN and CDR2 is SYDVKM. Trimming removed 2 bases at V and 1 base at J, with 15 bases between. The CDR3 has 17 residues. The CDR3 region has the DNA TGTGCCAGCAGTTTAGGATTTCCAGGAGTCAGCAATCAGCCCCAGCATTTT. It specifies CASSLGFPGVSNQPQHF.

The chain recombines TRBV6-5 with TRBJ2-1; 8 bases are shared with TRBD1. The junction had 7 bases not matched to a gene; V was cut back by 4 bases and J by 14 bases. The CDR3 spans 12 residues. Germline-derived CDR1 and CDR2 are MNHEY and SVGAGI. The CDR3: CASSSGTGLEFF. CDR3 DNA sequence: TGTGCCAGCAGTTCCGGGACAGGTCTGGAGTTCTTC.

This sequence joins TRBV9 and TRBJ1-3; perhaps TRBD1 as D (5 bases). The CDR3 is 15 residues long. Deletions cut 0 bases from V and 0 bases from J, with 7 bases between. The V gene's germline CDR1 is SGDLS and CDR2 YYNGEE. CDR3 region: CASSVGGGSGNTIYF. The DNA for the CDR3 is TGTGCCAGCAGCGTAGGTGGGGGCTCTGGAAACACCATATATTTT.

J is TRBJ1-1 and V is TRBV30; TRBD1 agrees at 7 bases. The germline CDR1 and CDR2 sequences are GTSNPN and SVGIG (reference sequence). V lost 0 bases and J lost 4; bases outside the gene matches: 11. The CDR3 loop spans 16 amino acids. The CDR3: CAWSVLIGTEVTEAFF. The CDR3 region has the DNA TGTGCCTGGAGTGTACTGATAGGGACAGAGGTCACTGAAGCTTTCTTT.

The CDR3 loop is CASSGSSYEQYF. The CDR3, as DNA: TGTGCCAGCTCGGGCAGTTCCTACGAGCAGTACTTC. This chain joins TRBV18 and TRBJ2-7; D is unresolved. The germline gives CDR1 KGHSH, CDR2 LQKENI. The CDR3 is made up of 12 amino acids. With 6 bases removed from V and 1 base from J, the gap between germline ends came to 7 bases. Full variable domain (outside the CDR3, taken from reference TRBV18 and TRBJ2-7): NAGVMQNPRHLVRRRGQEARLRCSPMKGHSHVYWYRQLPEEGLKFMVYLQKENIIDESGMPKERFSAEFPKEGPSILRIQQVVRGDSAAYFCASSGSSYEQYFGPGTRLTVT.

The chain employs TRBV27 and TRBJ2-1, with D possibly being TRBD1 or TRBD2 (6 bases each). From germline, CDR1 is MNHEY and CDR2 SMNVEV (reference sequence). There are 16 residues in the CDR3. Trimming left V 2 bases short and J 7 bases short, with 18 bases between. In DNA form, the CDR3 reads TGTGCCAGCAGTTTAGTTCCCTCCGGGGGCTCTAATGAGCAGTTCTTC. Translation gives CASSLVPSGGSNEQFF.

The rearrangement joins TRBV7-9 to TRBJ2-7; D is perhaps TRBD2 (5 bases). V lost 3 bases and J lost 5, with 11 bases in between. The CDR3 spans 13 residues. The germline CDR1 and CDR2 sequences are SEHNR and FQNEAQ (reference sequence). The CDR3: CASSLSFGDEQYF. CDR3 nucleotide sequence: TGTGCCAGCAGCTTGAGTTTCGGGGACGAGCAGTACTTC.

The chain combines TRBV6-1 with TRBJ1-5; tentative D call: TRBD1 (5 bases). The CDR3 covers 17 residues. From germline, CDR1 is MNHNS and CDR2 SASEGT. The ends were cut back, 0 bases at V and 3 bases at J, with 15 bases in the middle. The CDR3 DNA is TGTGCCAGCAGTGAAGCCGAAGGGGTTTGGGTCAATCAGCCCCAGCATTTT. This sequence encodes CASSEAEGVWVNQPQHF.

There are a few counts of this clone. The rearrangement uses TRBV28 and TRBJ2-3; D is undetermined. The CDR3 is made up of 15 amino acids. Germline V lookup: CDR1 MDHEN, CDR2 SYDVKM. Trimming pared 4 bases from V and 4 bases from J, leaving 15 bases between. The CDR3 loop is CASSWLVGSADTQYF. In nucleotides, the CDR3 is TGTGCCAGCAGTTGGCTCGTGGGTTCGGCAGATACGCAGTATTTT.

The chain couples TRBV6-5 to TRBJ2-1; D might be TRBD2 (6 bases). Germline values: CDR1 MNHEY, CDR2 SVGAGI. CDR3 length equals 14 residues. Trimming left V 1 base short and J 7 bases short, with 11 bases between. CDR3 nucleotide sequence: TGTGCCAGCAGTTACTTTGGGACTCCAAATGAGCAGTTCTTC. It translates to CASSYFGTPNEQFF.

The chain couples TRBV19 to TRBJ2-1, with 10 nucleotides matching TRBD1. With V trimmed by 7 bases and J by 0 bases, 12 bases remained unmatched. Germline assignment: CDR1 LNHDA and CDR2 SQIVND (reference sequence). CDR3 length: 18 residues. For the CDR3, the DNA is TGTGCCAGTACTCGGGACAGGGGACCCCTTACCTCCTACAATGAGCAGTTCTTC. Protein sequence: CASTRDRGPLTSYNEQFF.

The chain combines TRBV2 with TRBJ1-5; TRBD1 matches at 9 bases. CDR1 SNHLY and CDR2 FYNNEI come from the germline V gene. V gave up 4 bases and J gave up 8 bases; unmatched junction bases: 6. The CDR3 length is 14 residues. The CDR3 loop is CASSGGQGIKPQHF. The CDR3, as DNA: TGTGCCAGCAGTGGGGGACAGGGTATTAAGCCCCAGCATTTT. Variable domain in full (rest from reference TRBV2 and TRBJ1-5): EPEVTQTPSHQVTQMGQEVILRCVPISNHLYFYWYRQILGQKVEFLVSFYNNEISEKSEIFDDQFSVERPDGSNFTLKIRSTKLEDSAMYFCASSGGQGIKPQHFGDGTRLSIL.

The chain recombines TRBV13 with TRBJ2-1; no firm D call. The V end was cut by 7 bases, the J end by 0 bases, with 7 bases between. CDR3 size: 13 residues. Germline CDR1 PRHDT, CDR2 FYEKMQ (reference sequence). For the CDR3, the DNA is TGTGCCAGCACCTCGAGCTCCTACAATGAGCAGTTCTTC. It translates to CASTSSSYNEQFF.

This chain connects TRBV15 to TRBJ2-5; 16 positions agree with TRBD2. Germline lookup yields CDR1 LNHNV and CDR2 YYDKDF (reference sequence). V lost 3 bases, J lost 5 bases, and 15 bases stayed unmatched. There are 20 residues in the CDR3. CDR3 in amino acids: CATSSHPMGTSGGAVETQYF. The CDR3 coding sequence is TGTGCCACCAGCAGCCATCCTATGGGGACTAGCGGGGGGGCGGTGGAGACCCAGTACTTC.

This clone was picked up one time. This sequence joins TRBV30 and TRBJ1-4; D is ambiguous. The CDR3 contains 14 residues. Germline V gene sequence: CDR1 GTSNPN, CDR2 SVGIG (reference sequence). The V and J ends lost 2 bases and 6 bases respectively, with 13 bases between them. CDR3 coding DNA: TGTGCCTGGAGTCGGCCGGACTTCTATGAAAAACTGTTTTTT. Translating gives CAWSRPDFYEKLFF.

This sequence joins TRBV15 and TRBJ2-1; D might be TRBD1 or TRBD2, each matching 6 bases. V was cut by 1 base and J by 9 bases, with 16 bases left in between. The CDR3 is 15 residues long. CDR1 LNHNV and CDR2 YYDKDF come from the germline V gene (reference sequence). The DNA of the CDR3 is TGTGCCACCAGCAGAGCCCTGGAGGGGGAAAGTGAGCAGTTCTTC. It codes for CATSRALEGESEQFF.